This paragraph reports one T cell receptor (beta chain). This receptor's antigen is unknown. No base-level quality is on record; no much larger clone is a single base apart. The CDR3 runs 12 amino acids, cysteine and phenylalanine included. Kept here is only the CDR3 DNA, which spans 36 bases and is read in frame from base 1. The CDR1 and CDR2 encoded by the germline V gene are SQVTM and ANQGSEA. At the junction V is shortened by 7 bases and J by 1 base, with 7 bases in between. This sample stems from a study of cytomegalovirus exposure and HLA in healthy donors (dated by TCRdb to about 2017). About the investigation overall: An earlier analysis of 587 of the donors reported approximately 260 Gb of sequence data and 95 million to 120 million unique TCR beta sequences obtained from some 200 million T cells. An early release covering about 600 HLA-typed donors comprised 300 to 350 gigabases of sequencing data and 85 million or so unique TCR sequences. Of the roughly 400 genotyped donors, approximately 80% fell in the genetic ancestry cluster associated with self-reported Caucasian donors. The study aimed to test whether signatures of past pathogen exposure could be identified by cataloging public T cell receptors. Using immunosequencing, the study profiled T cell repertoires from 500 to 800 subjects and related those repertoires to cytomegalovirus serostatus. Besides the first cohort of 500 to 700 subjects, a separate validation cohort made up of roughly 120 different subjects was used. High-throughput TCR immunosequencing, statistical association of individual TCRs with disease status, and machine learning were combined to predict cytomegalovirus infection status. A later analysis re-analyzed previously published TCR beta repertoires from 550 to 700 donors and added high-resolution HLA genotyping to study TCR occurrence patterns. Rather than drawing on any new phenotypic data, the later analysis identified candidate immune exposures from TCR beta sequences and the way those sequences occurred across donors. To decide whether each TCR beta V gene segment behaved as functional or pseudogenic, an earlier analysis of approximately 590 of the donors relied on high-throughput TCR beta sequencing. Donor age, sex, ethnicity and CMV serostatus were compiled alongside the repertoire data. A later genetic analysis used genome-wide SNP genotypes for about 65% of the 666 donors, treating that subset as a discovery cohort. All discovery cohort repertoires had been generated using a single sequencing platform. HLA typing covered class I and class II loci at four-digit resolution. Typing coverage differed by locus: A, B, C, DRB1 and DQB1 were typed in about 620-630 donors, DQA1 in approximately 520, DPA1 in roughly 590, and DPB1 in just under 490. A handful of DR-DQ haplotypes were handled as single units for association and clustering because linkage in the cohort was strong. Across approximately 400 genotyped donors of the cohort, an average of approximately 220,000 unique TCR beta nucleotide sequences per donor were sequenced, and 15% to 20% of those sequences were non-productive.

On the study overall, not on this receptor specifically: The cohort was sequenced for TCR beta chains only, and without alpha or paired-chain data the features that could be detected were limited. In an earlier analysis of some 550 of the donors, most TCR beta V segments were observed in productive rearrangements about 90% or about 30% of the time, broadly matching IMGT annotations. In a later genetic analysis, a missense DCLRE1C variant was associated with V-gene and J-gene trimming of TCR beta chains, and the association was replicated in an independent cohort. In a later analysis, HLA-associated TCR beta chains were found to be more clonally expanded and to have lower generation probabilities than equally common non-associated chains. The study listed around 160 TCR beta chains as associated with cytomegalovirus. Correlated functional status among segregating V segments might be attributable to linkage disequilibrium, but an unknown experimental factor could not be ruled out. According to a later genetic analysis, donors in an Asian-associated ancestry cluster had fewer N-insertions in productive TCRs than the approximately 670-donor mean. Some IMGT-functional V segments, including TRBV6-2 and TRBV6-3, could not be distinguished by the 87-base-pair reads and were therefore excluded. The earlier analysis of a few hundred of the donors excluded about 16 rarely observed V segments, including chromosome 9 orphons, because counts were too low. CMV serostatus was the only immune exposure information available for the cohort. The presence/absence analyses assumed that sequencing depth was roughly uniform across donors, and that assumption may not be true. Because some donors lacked HLA typing at each locus, the association tests relied only on the typed subset. It was suggested by the authors that the approach could potentially be generalized to other disease states and immunological phenotypes. At a false discovery rate of 0.05, a later analysis linked 16,000 or so TCR beta sequences to specific HLA alleles. According to a later analysis, parvovirus B19, influenza, CMV and Epstein-Barr virus appeared linked to several top co-occurrence clusters. A cluster of highly shared sequence variants was judged likely to be a technical artifact of the sequencing pipeline. In a later analysis, most CMV-associated TCR beta chains were found to appear HLA-restricted, with HLA associations seemingly driven largely by CMV exposure. Cytomegalovirus status was reported to be diagnosed by the classifier with high specificity and sensitivity in both the original and validation cohorts. When HLA alleles, especially DR and DQ, strongly co-occurred, attributing TCR associations to individual alleles was difficult. A later analysis found that TCR association rates varied across HLA loci, with DRB1 alleles showing the most associated TCRs and HLA-C alleles the fewest. In vitro tests confirmed that three of the cytomegalovirus-associated TCR beta chains recognize cytomegalovirus antigens. A further reported finding was that TCR beta sequences accurately predicted the HLA-A and HLA-B alleles for most subjects in the first cohort. While some public TCRs were present in many individuals, most TCR sequences turned up only very rarely across donors.

In total, approximately 690 healthy bone marrow donors made up the cohort. At the time of sampling, every cohort member was nominally healthy, though immune exposures that went unrecorded were likely present. The donor was CMV seropositive and belonged to the group of over 250 seropositive cohort members. Each donor provided a peripheral blood sample, and peripheral blood mononuclear cells were used for TCR beta sequencing. The Qiagen DNeasy Blood Extraction Kit was used to extract genomic DNA from the blood cell samples. The method was the immunoSEQ multiplex PCR assay. For the multiplex PCR, a mixture combining 60 forward primers for TCR Vbeta segments and 13 reverse primers for TCR Jbeta segments was used. A multiplex PCR assay on genomic DNA amplified the CDR3 region of rearranged TCR beta genes. The Illumina HiSeq System was used to sequence the amplified TCR beta libraries as 87-base-pair reads. The published analysis was carried out like this. In a later analysis, tens of millions of unique TCR beta chains were counted across the 650 to 750 repertoires, and around 10 million of these chains were shared by at least two donors. A nearest-neighbor algorithm error-corrected the raw reads and collapsed the reads into unique sequences, merging closely related sequences to remove PCR and sequencing errors. Alignment of CDR3 sequences to IMGT reference sequences was used to assign V, D and J gene segments. Each retained sequence needed at least a six-nucleotide match to both a V gene segment and a J gene segment. Rearrangements were classified as productive when the CDR3 lacked stop codons and remained in frame with V and J, and all other rearrangements were classified as non-productive. CDR3 was defined according to IMGT convention as the region running from the second conserved V-encoded cysteine to the conserved J-encoded phenylalanine. The earlier analysis of roughly 590 of the donors excluded any sequence lacking an unambiguous match to a single V gene segment. An earlier analysis of just under 600 of the donors called V segments functional above 56.7% productive rearrangements and segregating when the between-donor standard deviation exceeded 5%. To diagnose cytomegalovirus status from the catalog of TCR beta chain sequences, a statistical classification framework was built. A later analysis assigned V and J genes by comparing TCR nucleotide sequences with IMGT/GENE-DB human TR gene sequences. Using the TCRdist pipeline, a later analysis assigned CDR3 sequences along with most-parsimonious VDJ recombination scenarios. In a later analysis, each TCR beta chain was defined by its CDR3 amino acid sequence together with its V-gene family, and reads lacking a unique V-gene family were excluded. To address suspected cross-contamination and a sequencing artifact, a later analysis removed 550 to 750 highly shared, low-generation-probability nucleotide sequences. A later analysis calculated a clonal expansion index for each public chain from normalized within-repertoire ranks of inferred template counts. In a later analysis, generation probabilities were computed with a VDJ recombination model fitted to out-of-frame rearrangements, and the resulting probabilities were checked against IGoR. In a later analysis, TCR-TCR, TCR-HLA and TCR-CMV co-occurrence was scored with hypergeometric tests, and a repertoire-size bias correction was applied to TCR pairs. False discovery rates were estimated in a later analysis by permuting HLA or CMV assignments 20 times. In a later analysis, co-occurring TCRs were grouped using DBSCAN, and TCRdist sequence similarity was added for clustering within HLA-allele-positive subsets. Repertoires with fewer than 30,000 or more than 120,000 public chains, plus five repertoires with anomalous nucleotide sharing, were excluded from co-occurrence clustering. TCRdb carries this immuneACCESS record with in-frame sequences only. Its versions omit some clonotypes, under half of them owing to an unresolved V gene in the studies checked, with the rest unexplained. That table supplies the V and J calls and clone size; D and trimming were determined from the DNA. The sample profile shows approximately 88,000 clones; about four fifths of them were found once. The ten most abundant clones make up less than 6.5% of the sample.

Sequencing was done on a sample of PBMCs. Rearrangement joined TRBV29-1 to TRBJ2-2; the D gene remains uncertain. The clonotype comes from a man between 18 and 29 years old in good health and CMV-seropositive. At the DNA level, the sequence is TGCAGCGGAGGTAGGAACACCGGGGAGCTGTTTTTT. This sequence encodes CSGGRNTGELFF.